This T cell receptor (beta chain) was observed in a study of identical twins. Study conclusions and caveats: Low generation probability was overrepresented in out-of-frame alpha sequences shared by twins. A partial confounding effect on zero-insertion analyses could come from invariant MAIT and iNKT cells.

This clonotype came up many times. What it binds is not known. The cDNA had a unique molecular identifier and a template-switch universal primer site. MiXCR was run by TCRdb on the 5' RACE reads, yielding one entry per CDR3 protein. The data contain about 570,000 distinct CDR3 sequences, more than 9% of them singletons. The CDR3 contains 14 residues. The V and J ends lost 2 bases and 6 bases respectively, with 13 bases between them. Germline V lookup: CDR1 SEHNR, CDR2 FQNEAQ (reference sequence). A further study also used this sample, focusing on yellow fever vaccine responses in identical twins.

The chain joins TRBV7-9 to TRBJ1-2; tentative D call: TRBD1 (6 bases). What was sequenced was PBMCs. The origin of this receptor is a young woman in good health. The CDR3 spells CASSLLGALDGYTF. The DNA for the CDR3 is TGTGCCAGCAGCTTATTGGGGGCTCTCGATGGCTACACCTTC. Together with reference TRBV7-9 and TRBJ1-2, the CDR3 gives the full variable domain: DTGVSQNPRHKITKRGQNVTFRCDPISEHNRLYWYRQTLGQGPEFLTYFQNEAQLEKSRLLSDRFSAERPKGSFSTLEIQRTEQGDSAMYLCASSLLGALDGYTFGSGTRLTVV.